This is a list of T cell receptor beta chains from one sample in a study of cytomegalovirus exposure and HLA in healthy donors. The method was immunoSEQ multiplex PCR; TCRdb's version includes in-frame clones alone and lacks a portion of them. The profile shows roughly 68,000 clones, about three quarters of them singletons. Sequenced input: PBMCs. All receptors come from a male donor in good health and CMV-seropositive. Both conserved end residues are part of each CDR3. Fields, in order: V gene, J gene, D gene, clone size, CDR3 protein, CDR3 DNA. The D gene is left open where the match is weak. Some rows have no size entry. The others give once, few or many, or a class for an expanded clone.

V gene: TRBV10-3
J gene: TRBJ2-6
D gene: TRBD2
clone size: once
CDR3 protein: CAISPSGGPDVLTF
CDR3 DNA: TGTGCCATCAGTCCTAGCGGGGGCCCCGACGTCCTGACTTTC

V gene: TRBV5-1
J gene: TRBJ2-1
D gene: -
clone size: few
CDR3 protein: CASSLVLNEQFF
CDR3 DNA: TGCGCCAGCAGCTTGGTACTGAATGAGCAGTTCTTC

V gene: TRBV9
J gene: TRBJ2-7
D gene: -
clone size: -
CDR3 protein: CASGRGGTIEQYF
CDR3 DNA: TGTGCCAGCGGTAGGGGGGGAACAATCGAGCAGTACTTC

V gene: TRBV6-5
J gene: TRBJ1-2
D gene: -
clone size: -
CDR3 protein: CASSIQAGGGYTF
CDR3 DNA: TGTGCCAGCAGTATACAGGCGGGAGGGGGCTACACCTTC

V gene: TRBV5-1
J gene: TRBJ2-6
D gene: -
clone size: -
CDR3 protein: CASSLDRNSGANVLTF
CDR3 DNA: TGCGCCAGCAGCTTGGACAGAAACTCTGGGGCCAACGTCCTGACTTTC

V gene: TRBV19
J gene: TRBJ2-1
D gene: TRBD2
clone size: -
CDR3 protein: CASSPTSGGYNEQFF
CDR3 DNA: TGTGCCAGTAGTCCAACTAGCGGGGGTTACAATGAGCAGTTCTTC

V gene: TRBV9
J gene: TRBJ2-1
D gene: TRBD1
clone size: -
CDR3 protein: CASSVAGTGGQNEQFF
CDR3 DNA: TGTGCCAGCAGCGTAGCCGGGACAGGGGGGCAAAATGAGCAGTTCTTC

V gene: TRBV5-1
J gene: TRBJ1-1
D gene: TRBD1
clone size: -
CDR3 protein: CASSLGQGANEAFF
CDR3 DNA: TGCGCCAGCAGCTTAGGACAGGGGGCGAATGAAGCTTTCTTT

V gene: TRBV6-5
J gene: TRBJ1-1
D gene: -
clone size: few
CDR3 protein: CASSYSTDFLSAFF
CDR3 DNA: TGTGCCAGCAGTTACTCGACTGATTTCCTTTCGGCTTTCTTT

V gene: TRBV10-1
J gene: TRBJ2-1
D gene: -
clone size: -
CDR3 protein: CAVTLERKARYNEQFF
CDR3 DNA: TGCGCCGTCACATTGGAGAGGAAGGCCCGTTACAATGAGCAGTTCTTC

V gene: TRBV29-1
J gene: TRBJ1-4
D gene: -
clone size: once
CDR3 protein: CSVEQDNEQLFF
CDR3 DNA: TGCAGCGTTGAACAGGATAATGAACAACTGTTTTTT

V gene: TRBV19
J gene: TRBJ2-7
D gene: TRBD2
clone size: once
CDR3 protein: CASSIVSGGYEQYF
CDR3 DNA: TGTGCCAGTAGTATAGTCAGCGGGGGCTACGAGCAGTACTTC

V gene: TRBV10-3
J gene: TRBJ2-3
D gene: TRBD2
clone size: -
CDR3 protein: CAISELAGETDTQYF
CDR3 DNA: TGTGCCATCAGTGAGCTAGCGGGGGAAACAGATACGCAGTATTTT

V gene: TRBV4-1
J gene: TRBJ2-7
D gene: TRBD1
clone size: -
CDR3 protein: CASSQGQGPSYEQYF
CDR3 DNA: TGCGCCAGCAGCCAAGGACAGGGTCCGTCCTACGAGCAGTACTTC

V gene: TRBV5-1
J gene: TRBJ1-2
D gene: -
clone size: few
CDR3 protein: CASSLESGSNGYTF
CDR3 DNA: TGCGCCAGCAGCTTGGAGTCAGGATCGAATGGCTACACCTTC

V gene: TRBV20-1
J gene: TRBJ2-1
D gene: -
clone size: few
CDR3 protein: CSARSYNEQFF
CDR3 DNA: TGCAGTGCCCGCTCCTACAATGAGCAGTTCTTC

V gene: TRBV9
J gene: TRBJ1-1
D gene: -
clone size: -
CDR3 protein: CASSPTSNTEAFF
CDR3 DNA: TGTGCCAGCAGCCCGACATCCAACACTGAAGCTTTCTTT

V gene: TRBV10-2
J gene: TRBJ1-2
D gene: -
clone size: -
CDR3 protein: CASSDQGYGYTF
CDR3 DNA: TGCGCCAGCAGTGACCAGGGCTATGGCTACACCTTC

V gene: TRBV4-3
J gene: TRBJ1-1
D gene: -
clone size: -
CDR3 protein: CASSQDQRYTEAFF
CDR3 DNA: TGCGCCAGCAGCCAAGATCAACGGTACACTGAAGCTTTCTTT

V gene: TRBV6-6
J gene: TRBJ2-7
D gene: TRBD2
clone size: -
CDR3 protein: CASSPSGGATYEQYF
CDR3 DNA: TGTGCCAGCAGCCCAAGCGGGGGGGCCACATACGAGCAGTACTTC

V gene: TRBV5-1
J gene: TRBJ1-3
D gene: -
clone size: once
CDR3 protein: CASSLESGKHSGNTIYF
CDR3 DNA: TGCGCCAGCAGCTTGGAGTCCGGGAAGCACTCTGGAAACACCATATATTTT

V gene: TRBV27
J gene: TRBJ1-5
D gene: TRBD1
clone size: -
CDR3 protein: CASSTGGEHSNQPQHF
CDR3 DNA: TGTGCCAGCAGTACAGGGGGGGAACATAGCAATCAGCCCCAGCATTTT

V gene: TRBV11-2
J gene: TRBJ2-2
D gene: TRBD1
clone size: -
CDR3 protein: CASSQGQGRSGELFF
CDR3 DNA: TGTGCCAGCAGCCAAGGACAGGGTCGGTCCGGGGAGCTGTTTTTT

V gene: TRBV7-9
J gene: TRBJ2-1
D gene: -
clone size: -
CDR3 protein: CASSLPATQYNEQFF
CDR3 DNA: TGTGCCAGCAGCTTACCTGCTACCCAATACAATGAGCAGTTCTTC

V gene: TRBV5-1
J gene: TRBJ2-7
D gene: TRBD1
clone size: once
CDR3 protein: CASSSRTGGSYEQYF
CDR3 DNA: TGCGCCAGCAGCTCGAGAACAGGGGGGTCCTACGAGCAGTACTTC

V gene: TRBV30
J gene: TRBJ2-7
D gene: -
clone size: -
CDR3 protein: CAWSPQGYEQYF
CDR3 DNA: TGTGCCTGGAGTCCGCAGGGCTACGAGCAGTACTTC

V gene: TRBV28
J gene: TRBJ2-7
D gene: TRBD1
clone size: -
CDR3 protein: CASSPMGQGASYEQYF
CDR3 DNA: TGTGCCAGCAGTCCGATGGGACAGGGGGCCTCCTACGAGCAGTACTTC

V gene: TRBV6-6
J gene: TRBJ2-5
D gene: -
clone size: -
CDR3 protein: CASTTSGIGFQETQYF
CDR3 DNA: TGTGCCAGCACCACGTCGGGGATAGGGTTCCAAGAGACCCAGTACTTC

V gene: TRBV4-3
J gene: TRBJ2-7
D gene: -
clone size: once
CDR3 protein: CASSQVSLPSYEQYF
CDR3 DNA: TGCGCCAGCAGCCAAGTTTCTCTACCTTCCTACGAGCAGTACTTC

V gene: TRBV25-1
J gene: TRBJ2-7
D gene: TRBD1
clone size: -
CDR3 protein: CASSEWGTGVNEQYF
CDR3 DNA: TGTGCCAGCAGTGAATGGGGGACAGGGGTAAACGAGCAGTACTTC

V gene: TRBV19
J gene: TRBJ1-2
D gene: TRBD1
clone size: -
CDR3 protein: CASSRGGEDYGYTF
CDR3 DNA: TGTGCCAGTAGCAGAGGGGGCGAGGACTATGGCTACACCTTC

V gene: TRBV10-3
J gene: TRBJ1-6
D gene: TRBD1
clone size: -
CDR3 protein: CAISATDRGTLSPLHF
CDR3 DNA: TGTGCCATCAGTGCGACTGACAGGGGGACTCTCTCACCCCTCCACTTT

V gene: TRBV7-9
J gene: TRBJ1-1
D gene: -
clone size: -
CDR3 protein: CASSLGNRVLMNTEAFF
CDR3 DNA: TGTGCCAGCAGCTTAGGGAACAGGGTGTTAATGAACACTGAAGCTTTCTTT

V gene: TRBV5-1
J gene: TRBJ1-2
D gene: TRBD1
clone size: -
CDR3 protein: CASRGPGTDYGYTF
CDR3 DNA: TGCGCCAGCAGGGGGCCCGGGACAGATTATGGCTACACCTTC

V gene: TRBV7-2
J gene: TRBJ1-1
D gene: -
clone size: -
CDR3 protein: CASSPTSPGNTEAFF
CDR3 DNA: TGTGCCAGCAGCCCGACCTCCCCAGGGAACACTGAAGCTTTCTTT

V gene: TRBV5-6
J gene: TRBJ2-7
D gene: -
clone size: -
CDR3 protein: CASSMSSYEQYF
CDR3 DNA: TGTGCCAGCAGCATGAGCTCCTACGAGCAGTACTTC

V gene: TRBV7-2
J gene: TRBJ1-2
D gene: TRBD1
clone size: -
CDR3 protein: CASSERQGAYYGYTF
CDR3 DNA: TGTGCCAGCAGCGAGCGACAGGGGGCGTACTATGGCTACACCTTC

V gene: TRBV28
J gene: TRBJ2-2
D gene: TRBD1
clone size: -
CDR3 protein: CASSAGGVTGELFF
CDR3 DNA: TGTGCCAGCAGTGCAGGGGGCGTCACCGGGGAGCTGTTTTTT

V gene: TRBV7-8
J gene: TRBJ1-1
D gene: -
clone size: -
CDR3 protein: CASSLGRRGTEAFF
CDR3 DNA: TGTGCCAGCAGCTTAGGTCGTCGGGGGACTGAAGCTTTCTTT

V gene: TRBV7-2
J gene: TRBJ1-4
D gene: -
clone size: -
CDR3 protein: CASSLSPMGGEEKLFF
CDR3 DNA: TGTGCCAGCAGCTTATCCCCCATGGGGGGGGAGGAAAAACTGTTTTTT

V gene: TRBV7-2
J gene: TRBJ1-1
D gene: TRBD1
clone size: -
CDR3 protein: CASRLGTGNTEAFF
CDR3 DNA: TGTGCCAGCAGGCTAGGGACAGGGAACACTGAAGCTTTCTTT

V gene: TRBV7-2
J gene: TRBJ1-4
D gene: TRBD1
clone size: -
CDR3 protein: CASSPGQGEKLFF
CDR3 DNA: TGTGCCAGCAGCCCCGGACAGGGGGAAAAACTGTTTTTT

V gene: TRBV9
J gene: TRBJ1-2
D gene: -
clone size: once
CDR3 protein: CASSGYYGYTF
CDR3 DNA: TGTGCCAGCTCCGGGTACTATGGCTACACCTTC

V gene: TRBV25-1
J gene: TRBJ2-7
D gene: TRBD1
clone size: -
CDR3 protein: CASSEPGQGPHPSYEQYF
CDR3 DNA: TGTGCCAGCAGTGAACCGGGACAGGGGCCGCATCCCTCCTACGAGCAGTACTTC

V gene: TRBV7-9
J gene: TRBJ2-7
D gene: TRBD1
clone size: -
CDR3 protein: CASSLAGQGNYEQYF
CDR3 DNA: TGTGCCAGCAGCTTAGCGGGACAGGGAAATTACGAGCAGTACTTC

V gene: TRBV14
J gene: TRBJ1-2
D gene: TRBD1
clone size: -
CDR3 protein: CASSPGQGSNYGYTF
CDR3 DNA: TGTGCCAGCAGCCCGGGACAGGGTTCCAACTATGGCTACACCTTC

V gene: TRBV5-6
J gene: TRBJ1-2
D gene: TRBD1
clone size: once
CDR3 protein: CASSLAGQVYGYTF
CDR3 DNA: TGTGCCAGCAGCCTAGCGGGACAGGTCTATGGCTACACCTTC

V gene: TRBV19
J gene: TRBJ1-1
D gene: -
clone size: -
CDR3 protein: CASSPRVAEAFF
CDR3 DNA: TGTGCCAGTAGCCCGAGGGTGGCTGAAGCTTTCTTT

V gene: TRBV5-4
J gene: TRBJ2-1
D gene: TRBD2
clone size: few
CDR3 protein: CASSRTSGVFDEQFF
CDR3 DNA: TGTGCCAGCAGCCGCACTAGCGGGGTTTTTGATGAGCAGTTCTTC

V gene: TRBV30
J gene: TRBJ1-5
D gene: -
clone size: -
CDR3 protein: CAWGRGGNNQPQHF
CDR3 DNA: TGTGCCTGGGGTCGGGGGGGAAACAATCAGCCCCAGCATTTT

V gene: TRBV6-6
J gene: TRBJ2-7
D gene: TRBD1
clone size: -
CDR3 protein: CASMTGQGDTYEQYF
CDR3 DNA: TGTGCCAGCATGACCGGACAGGGGGATACCTACGAGCAGTACTTC

V gene: TRBV28
J gene: TRBJ1-2
D gene: -
clone size: -
CDR3 protein: CASRRAPTDPTF
CDR3 DNA: TGTGCCAGCAGAAGGGCCCCGACAGACCCCACTTTC

V gene: TRBV4-1
J gene: TRBJ1-4
D gene: TRBD1
clone size: few
CDR3 protein: CASSQDRGLSNEKLFF
CDR3 DNA: TGCGCCAGCAGCCAAGACAGGGGGCTGAGTAATGAAAAACTGTTTTTT

V gene: TRBV5-3
J gene: TRBJ2-3
D gene: TRBD1
clone size: -
CDR3 protein: CARRYPGQDTDTQYF
CDR3 DNA: TGTGCCAGAAGGTATCCGGGACAGGACACAGATACGCAGTATTTT

V gene: TRBV20-1
J gene: TRBJ1-1
D gene: -
clone size: once
CDR3 protein: CSAAEYTEAFF
CDR3 DNA: TGCAGTGCCGCAGAATACACTGAAGCTTTCTTT

V gene: TRBV7-2
J gene: TRBJ1-5
D gene: -
clone size: -
CDR3 protein: CASSLMDRNQPQHF
CDR3 DNA: TGTGCCAGCAGCTTAATGGACAGAAATCAGCCCCAGCATTTT

V gene: TRBV28
J gene: TRBJ2-7
D gene: -
clone size: -
CDR3 protein: CATSLGARWKQYF
CDR3 DNA: TGTGCCACCTCTTTGGGGGCAAGATGGAAACAGTACTTC

V gene: TRBV7-2
J gene: TRBJ1-5
D gene: TRBD1
clone size: -
CDR3 protein: CASSLGGTVLNQPQHF
CDR3 DNA: TGTGCCAGCAGCTTAGGCGGGACAGTCCTCAATCAGCCCCAGCATTTT

V gene: TRBV7-2
J gene: TRBJ2-7
D gene: -
clone size: -
CDR3 protein: CASSLAPPREQYF
CDR3 DNA: TGTGCCAGCAGCTTAGCGCCACCTAGGGAGCAGTACTTC

V gene: TRBV30
J gene: TRBJ2-5
D gene: -
clone size: -
CDR3 protein: CAWSGGETQYF
CDR3 DNA: TGTGCCTGGAGTGGCGGAGAGACCCAGTACTTC